This T cell receptor (beta chain) stems from a study of beta chain features in type 1 diabetes (dated by TCRdb to the late 2010s). At the level of the whole study: No differences in mean age, gender distribution, total cell number or subset yield were found between patients and healthy donors. Across all samples, some 110,000,000 sorted cells were examined, and cell number per subset correlated strongly with RNA yield. In the study, recently diagnosed type 1 diabetes patients and matched healthy donors were compared on the TCRB repertoires of their sorted circulating CD4+ T cell subsets. Naive and central memory subsets were obtained from all 30 or so donors, but regulatory and stem cell-like memory subsets were isolated from only 8 patients and 8 healthy donors. What the authors observed across the whole study: In all four CD4+ subsets, TCRB CDR3 length was moderately but significantly shorter in type 1 diabetes patients. Because cDNA rather than genomic DNA was sequenced, highly expressing activated cells could have been over-represented, although no difference in activation and CD3 levels was found between groups. PCR might favor shorter templates, but patient and control samples were amplified and corrected together, so any skew would affect both groups equally. Naive, central memory and regulatory TCRB repertoires appeared to be more alike among patients than among healthy donors. At VDJ recombination sites, patients with type 1 diabetes made fewer insertions and deleted more nucleotides, a pattern implying thymic rearrangement abnormalities. Because small numbers of individuals were included in the HLA sub-analyses, any influence of HLA type on TCRB rearrangement was left unresolved.

This clone was seen more than once but under ten times. Its antigen target is currently unknown. Per-base quality was not reported, and no clone a single base away is much larger than it. For CDR1 and CDR2, the germline V gene (reference sequence) lists GTSNPN and SVGIG. Spanning cysteine to phenylalanine, the CDR3 consists of 13 amino acids. Only the CDR3 part of the read is kept: 39 bases, read in frame from the first base. The V and J ends are trimmed by 2 bases and 2 bases, leaving 9 bases between them. From each donor, a single peripheral blood sample of around 120 mL on average was drawn into heparinised tubes. A BD FACSAria II and a panel including CD45RO, CCR7, CD25, CD127, CD95 and CD27 were used to sort naive, central memory, regulatory and stem cell-like memory CD4+ T cells. All sorted populations exceeded 98% purity. Right away, PBMCs were isolated by Lymphoprep density gradient centrifugation and were stained directly, with no culture step. To minimize batch effects, samples were stained and sorted in pairs, one healthy donor with one patient per experiment.

The entire amount of isolated RNA was reverse transcribed using the High Capacity cDNA Reverse Transcription Kit, so the sequenced TCRB transcripts were expressed ones. Deep immunoSEQ sequencing was performed on naive, central memory and regulatory T cell samples, with an average of approximately 3.9 million total reads per sample. Sorted cells were lysed in RLT buffer and RNA was extracted with DNase-treated RNeasy Micro or Mini kits, depending on cell number. To prevent cross-contamination, each cell subset was processed individually, whereas patient and healthy donor samples were processed jointly. The immunoSEQ multiplex PCR was used to amplify TCRB sequences from cDNA, generating 87-bp fragments that spanned the CDR3 region. Sequencing of the amplicons was done on the Illumina HiSeq platform. Under the source paper's analysis protocol: PCR bias was computationally corrected using synthetic template baselines, reads within Hamming distance 2 were collapsed, and singletons that could not be merged were discarded. Reads were aligned to IMGT to assign V, D and J genes, CDR3 length, and insertions or deletions at six rearrangement sites. Within each subset, clonotype counts were normalized to sorted cell number, and only after that were true diversity and Gini coefficients computed with the tcR R package. The overlap coefficient, calculated on TCRB nucleotide sequences, was used to quantify repertoire sharing. Held by TCRdb, this immuneACCESS table contains in-frame sequences only and omits some clones. Under half of the omission traces to an unresolved V gene where checked; the cause of the rest is unknown. The V and J calls and clone size come from that table; D and trimming were worked out from the DNA. The sample table contains about 210,000 clones; only one count was recorded for about a tenth of them. The ten largest clones represent approximately 1.4% of the sample.

The sequence was collected from a young man in good health. Source material: central memory CD4+ T cells from blood. This sequence uses TRBV30 and TRBJ1-2, with the D gene too uncertain to name. The CDR3 corresponds to CAWSPRINYGYTF. Read as DNA, the sequence is TGTGCCTGGAGTCCCAGGATCAACTATGGCTACACCTTC.